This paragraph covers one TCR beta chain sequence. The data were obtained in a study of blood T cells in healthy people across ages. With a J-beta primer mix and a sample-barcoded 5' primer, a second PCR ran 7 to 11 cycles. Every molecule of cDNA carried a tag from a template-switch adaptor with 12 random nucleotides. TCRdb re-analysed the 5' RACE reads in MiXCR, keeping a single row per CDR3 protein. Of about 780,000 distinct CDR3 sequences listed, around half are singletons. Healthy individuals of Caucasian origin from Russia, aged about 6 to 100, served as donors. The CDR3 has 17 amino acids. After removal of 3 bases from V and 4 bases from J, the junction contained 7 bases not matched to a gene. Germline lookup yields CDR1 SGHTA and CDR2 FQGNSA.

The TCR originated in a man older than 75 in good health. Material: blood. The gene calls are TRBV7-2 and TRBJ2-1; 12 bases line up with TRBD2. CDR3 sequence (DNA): TGTGCCAGCAGCTTTATATCGGGGACTAGCGGGTACAATGAGCAGTTCTTC. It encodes CASSFISGTSGYNEQFF.